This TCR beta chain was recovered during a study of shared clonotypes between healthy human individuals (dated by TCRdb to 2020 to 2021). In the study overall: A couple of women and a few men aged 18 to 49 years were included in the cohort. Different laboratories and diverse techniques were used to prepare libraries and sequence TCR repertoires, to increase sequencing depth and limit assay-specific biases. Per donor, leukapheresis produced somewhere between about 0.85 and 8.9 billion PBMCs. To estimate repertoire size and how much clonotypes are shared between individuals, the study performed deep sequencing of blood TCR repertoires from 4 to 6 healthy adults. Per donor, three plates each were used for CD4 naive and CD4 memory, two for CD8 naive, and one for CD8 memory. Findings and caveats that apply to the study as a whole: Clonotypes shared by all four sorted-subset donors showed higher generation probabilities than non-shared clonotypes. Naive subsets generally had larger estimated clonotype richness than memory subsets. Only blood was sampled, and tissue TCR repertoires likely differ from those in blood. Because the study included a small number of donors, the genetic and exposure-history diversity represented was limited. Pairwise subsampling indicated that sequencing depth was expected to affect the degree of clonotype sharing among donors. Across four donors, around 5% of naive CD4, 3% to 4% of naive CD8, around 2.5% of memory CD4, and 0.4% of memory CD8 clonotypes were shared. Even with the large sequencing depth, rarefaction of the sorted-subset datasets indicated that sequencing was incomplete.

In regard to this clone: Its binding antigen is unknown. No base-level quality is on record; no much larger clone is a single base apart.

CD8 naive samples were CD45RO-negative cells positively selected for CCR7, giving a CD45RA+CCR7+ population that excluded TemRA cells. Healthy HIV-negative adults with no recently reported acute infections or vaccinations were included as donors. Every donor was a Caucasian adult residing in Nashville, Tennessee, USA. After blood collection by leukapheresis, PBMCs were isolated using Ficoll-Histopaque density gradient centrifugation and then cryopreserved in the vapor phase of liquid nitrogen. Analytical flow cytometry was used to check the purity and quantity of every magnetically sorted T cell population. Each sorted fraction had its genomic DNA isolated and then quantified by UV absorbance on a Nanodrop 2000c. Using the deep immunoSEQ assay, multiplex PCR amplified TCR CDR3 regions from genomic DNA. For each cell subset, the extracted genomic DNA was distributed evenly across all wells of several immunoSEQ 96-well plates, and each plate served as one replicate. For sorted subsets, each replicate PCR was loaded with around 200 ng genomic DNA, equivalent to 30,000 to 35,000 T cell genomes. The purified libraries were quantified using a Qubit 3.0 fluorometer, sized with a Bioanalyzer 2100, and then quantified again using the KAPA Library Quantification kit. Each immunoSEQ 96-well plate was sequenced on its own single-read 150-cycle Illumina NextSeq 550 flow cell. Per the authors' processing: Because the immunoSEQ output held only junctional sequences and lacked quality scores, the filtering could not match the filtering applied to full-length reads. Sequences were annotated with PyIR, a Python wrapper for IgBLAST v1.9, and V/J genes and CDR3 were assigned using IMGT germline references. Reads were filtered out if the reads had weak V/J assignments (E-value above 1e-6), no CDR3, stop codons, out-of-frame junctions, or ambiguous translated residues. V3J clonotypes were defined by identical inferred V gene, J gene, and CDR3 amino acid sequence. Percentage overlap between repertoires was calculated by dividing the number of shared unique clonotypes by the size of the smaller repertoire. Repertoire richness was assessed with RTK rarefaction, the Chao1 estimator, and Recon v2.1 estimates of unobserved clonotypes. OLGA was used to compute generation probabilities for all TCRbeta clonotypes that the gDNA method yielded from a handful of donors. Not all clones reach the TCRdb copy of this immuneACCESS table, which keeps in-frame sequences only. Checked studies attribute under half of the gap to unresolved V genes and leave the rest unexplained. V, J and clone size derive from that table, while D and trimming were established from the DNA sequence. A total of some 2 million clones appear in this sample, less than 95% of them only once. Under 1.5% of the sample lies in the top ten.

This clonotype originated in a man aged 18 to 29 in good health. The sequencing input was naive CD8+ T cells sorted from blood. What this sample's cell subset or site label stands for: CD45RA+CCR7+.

CDR3 loop: CASSKTWPDTQYF. In nucleotide form, the sequence is TGCGCCAGCAGCAAGACCTGGCCAGATACGCAGTATTTT. This receptor chain uses TRBV10-1 and TRBJ2-3, with the D gene not confidently named. CDR1 and CDR2 were assigned from the germline V gene (reference sequence) as WNHNN and SYGVQD. V loses 6 bases, J loses 4 bases, and the germline ends lie 11 bases apart. Inclusive of the bounding cysteine and phenylalanine, the CDR3 is 13 residues long. Solely the CDR3 DNA is kept, with 39 bases framed from the first base.